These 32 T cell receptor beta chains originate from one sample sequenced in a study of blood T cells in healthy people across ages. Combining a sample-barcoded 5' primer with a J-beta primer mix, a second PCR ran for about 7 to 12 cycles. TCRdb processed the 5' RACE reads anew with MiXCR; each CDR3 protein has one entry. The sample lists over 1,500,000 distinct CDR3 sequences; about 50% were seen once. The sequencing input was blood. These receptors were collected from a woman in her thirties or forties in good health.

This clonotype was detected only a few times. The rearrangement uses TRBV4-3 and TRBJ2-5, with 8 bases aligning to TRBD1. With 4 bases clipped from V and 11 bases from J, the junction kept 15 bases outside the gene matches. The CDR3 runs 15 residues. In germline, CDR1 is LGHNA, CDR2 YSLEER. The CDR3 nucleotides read TGCGCCAGCAGCCGCACAGACAGGGGTGGAAATGAGCAGTACTTC. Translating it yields CASSRTDRGGNEQYF.

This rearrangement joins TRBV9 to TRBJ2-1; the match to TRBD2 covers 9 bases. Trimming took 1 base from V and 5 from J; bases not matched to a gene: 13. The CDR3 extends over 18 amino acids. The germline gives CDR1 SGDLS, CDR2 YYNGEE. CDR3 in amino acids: CASSVRGAPGLANNEQFF. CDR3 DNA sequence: TGTGCCAGCAGCGTAAGAGGGGCCCCGGGACTAGCTAACAATGAGCAGTTCTTC.

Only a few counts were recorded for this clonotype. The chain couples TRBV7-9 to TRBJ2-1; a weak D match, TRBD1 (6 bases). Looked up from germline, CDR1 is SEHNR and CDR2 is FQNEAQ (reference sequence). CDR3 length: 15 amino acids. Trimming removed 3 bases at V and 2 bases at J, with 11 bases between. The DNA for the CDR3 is TGTGCCAGCAGCTTCAGGGGATCGGCCTACAATGAGCAGTTCTTC. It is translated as CASSFRGSAYNEQFF.

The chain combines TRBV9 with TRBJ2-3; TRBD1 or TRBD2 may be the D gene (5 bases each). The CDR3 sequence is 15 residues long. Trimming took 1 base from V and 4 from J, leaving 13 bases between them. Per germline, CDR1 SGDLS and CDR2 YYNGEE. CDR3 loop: CASSVNPRDADTQYF. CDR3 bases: TGTGCCAGCAGCGTAAATCCGAGGGACGCAGATACGCAGTATTTT. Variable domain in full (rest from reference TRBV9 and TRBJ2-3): DSGVTQTPKHLITATGQRVTLRCSPRSGDLSVYWYQQSLDQGLQFLIQYYNGEERAKGNILERFSAQQFPDLHSELNLSSLELGDSALYFCASSVNPRDADTQYFGPGTRLTVL.

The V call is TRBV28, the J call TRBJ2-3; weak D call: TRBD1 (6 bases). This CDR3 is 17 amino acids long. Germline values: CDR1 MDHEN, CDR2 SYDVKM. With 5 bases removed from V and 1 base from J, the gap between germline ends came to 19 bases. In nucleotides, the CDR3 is TGTGCCAGCAGTACCCCAGGGGCGGGTTTTCGCACAGATACGCAGTATTTT. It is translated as CASSTPGAGFRTDTQYF.

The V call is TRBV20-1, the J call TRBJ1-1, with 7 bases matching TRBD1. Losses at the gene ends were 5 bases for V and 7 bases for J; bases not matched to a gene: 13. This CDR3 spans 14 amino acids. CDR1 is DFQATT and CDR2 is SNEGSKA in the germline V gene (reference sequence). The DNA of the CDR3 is TGCAGTGCTCCTCGGGACAGAACGTTTTTTGAAGCTTTCTTT. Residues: CSAPRDRTFFEAFF.

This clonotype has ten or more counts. The CDR3 bases are TGTGCCAGCTCAAAGCAGGGCCCTCTGAACACTGAAGCTTTCTTT. Translating gives CASSKQGPLNTEAFF. V is TRBV18 and J is TRBJ1-1; tentatively, D is TRBD1 (5 bases). In germline, CDR1 is KGHSH, CDR2 LQKENI. The CDR3 is 15 amino acids. V lost 5 bases and J lost 0, with 13 bases in between.

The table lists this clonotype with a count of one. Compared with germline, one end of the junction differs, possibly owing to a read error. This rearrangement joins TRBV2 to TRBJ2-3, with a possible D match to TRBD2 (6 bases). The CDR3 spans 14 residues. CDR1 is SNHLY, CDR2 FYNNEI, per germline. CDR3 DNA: TGTGCCAGCAGTGAGGCTAGCGAATCAGATACGCGGTATTTT. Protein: CASSEASESDTRYF.

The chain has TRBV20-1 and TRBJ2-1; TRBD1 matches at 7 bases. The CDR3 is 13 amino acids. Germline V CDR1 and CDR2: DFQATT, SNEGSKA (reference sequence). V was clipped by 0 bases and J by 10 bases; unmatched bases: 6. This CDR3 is CSARDATGYEQFF. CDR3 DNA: TGCAGTGCTAGAGATGCGACAGGGTACGAGCAGTTCTTC.

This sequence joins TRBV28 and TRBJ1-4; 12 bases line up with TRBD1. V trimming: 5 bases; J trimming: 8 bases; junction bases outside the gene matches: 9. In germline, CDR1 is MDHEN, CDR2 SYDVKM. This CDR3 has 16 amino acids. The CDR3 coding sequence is TGTGCCAGCAGTCTGGGACAGGGGGCGCGTCGGGAAAAACTGTTTTTT. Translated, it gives CASSLGQGARREKLFF.

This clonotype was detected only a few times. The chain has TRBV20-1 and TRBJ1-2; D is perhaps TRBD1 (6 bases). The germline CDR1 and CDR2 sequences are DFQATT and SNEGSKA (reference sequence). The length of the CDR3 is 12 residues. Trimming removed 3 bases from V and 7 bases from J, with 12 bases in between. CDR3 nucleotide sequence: TGCAGTGCTAGGGACAGCCCCGGTGGCTACACCTTC. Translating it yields CSARDSPGGYTF.

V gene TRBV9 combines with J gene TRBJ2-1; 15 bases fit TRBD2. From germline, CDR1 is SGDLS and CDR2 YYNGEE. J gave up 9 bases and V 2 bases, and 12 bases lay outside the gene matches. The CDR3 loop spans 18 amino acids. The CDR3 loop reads CASSVASHGLAGGGEQFF. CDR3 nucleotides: TGTGCCAGCAGCGTGGCTTCCCACGGACTAGCGGGGGGGGGTGAGCAGTTCTTC.

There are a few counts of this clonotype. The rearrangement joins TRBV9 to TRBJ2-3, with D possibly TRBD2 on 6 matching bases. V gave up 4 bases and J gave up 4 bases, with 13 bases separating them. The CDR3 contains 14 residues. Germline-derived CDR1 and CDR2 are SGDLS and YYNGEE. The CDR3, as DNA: TGTGCCAGCAGCCCCTGGACTAATCCAGATACGCAGTATTTT. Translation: CASSPWTNPDTQYF.

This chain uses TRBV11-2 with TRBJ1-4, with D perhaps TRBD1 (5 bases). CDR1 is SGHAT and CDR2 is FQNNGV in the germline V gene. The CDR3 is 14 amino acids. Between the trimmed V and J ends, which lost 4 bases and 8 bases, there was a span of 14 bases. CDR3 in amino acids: CASSSEGRGEKLFF. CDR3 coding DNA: TGTGCCAGCAGCTCAGAGGGGCGCGGAGAAAAACTGTTTTTT.

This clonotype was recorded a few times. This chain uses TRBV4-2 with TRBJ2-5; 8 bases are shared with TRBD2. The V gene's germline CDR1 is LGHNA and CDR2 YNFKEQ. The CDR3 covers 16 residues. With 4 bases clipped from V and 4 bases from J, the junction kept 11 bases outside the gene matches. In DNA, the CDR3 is TGTGCCAGCAGCCGCCCCCTGAGCGGGGGAATAGAGACCCAGTACTTC. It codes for CASSRPLSGGIETQYF.

This chain's CDR3 is CASSQEAGDKQFF. CDR3 nucleotides: TGCGCCAGCAGCCAAGAGGCGGGGGACAAACAGTTCTTC. The chain joins TRBV4-3 to TRBJ2-1; TRBD2 is a possible D gene (7 bases). The CDR3 loop spans 13 amino acids. Germline V gene lookup returns CDR1 LGHNA and CDR2 YSLEER. Trimming took 0 bases from V and 13 from J, leaving 13 bases between them.

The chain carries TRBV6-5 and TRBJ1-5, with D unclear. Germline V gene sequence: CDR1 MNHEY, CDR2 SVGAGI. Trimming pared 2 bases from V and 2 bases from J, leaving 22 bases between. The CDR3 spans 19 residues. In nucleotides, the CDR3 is TGTGCCAGCAGTTACGGCCGTATGCAACACGGCCGGGGCAATCAGCCCCAGCATTTT. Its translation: CASSYGRMQHGRGNQPQHF.

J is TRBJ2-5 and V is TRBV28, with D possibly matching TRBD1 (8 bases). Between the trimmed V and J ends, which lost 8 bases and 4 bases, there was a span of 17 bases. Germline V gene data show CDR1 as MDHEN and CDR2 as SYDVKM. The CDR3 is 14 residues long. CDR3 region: CASALQGEGETQYF. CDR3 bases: TGTGCCAGCGCCCTACAGGGGGAGGGAGAGACCCAGTACTTC.

The CDR3 DNA is TGTGCCAGCAGCGTTGGGGGGGAACGAAGCACAGATACGCAGTATTTT. Its protein product is CASSVGGERSTDTQYF. V usage is TRBV9 and J usage is TRBJ2-3; TRBD2 matches at 7 bases. The germline CDR1 and CDR2 sequences are SGDLS and YYNGEE. J lost 0 bases, V lost 2 bases, and 6 bases had no gene match. CDR3 length equals 16 residues.

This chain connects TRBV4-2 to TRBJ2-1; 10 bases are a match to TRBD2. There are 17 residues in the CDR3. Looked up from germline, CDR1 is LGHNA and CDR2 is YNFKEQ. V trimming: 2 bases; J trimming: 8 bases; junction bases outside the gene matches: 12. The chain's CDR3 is CASSQLTSGVGGDEQFF. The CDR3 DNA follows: TGTGCCAGCAGCCAACTCACTAGCGGGGTAGGAGGGGATGAGCAGTTCTTC.

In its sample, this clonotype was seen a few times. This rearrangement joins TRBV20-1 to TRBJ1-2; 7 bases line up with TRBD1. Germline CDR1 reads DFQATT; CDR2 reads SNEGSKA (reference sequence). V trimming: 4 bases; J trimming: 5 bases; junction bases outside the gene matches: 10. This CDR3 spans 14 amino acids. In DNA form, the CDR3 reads TGCAGTGCTACCGAACTCCGGACAGGTTATGGCTACACCTTC. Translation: CSATELRTGYGYTF.

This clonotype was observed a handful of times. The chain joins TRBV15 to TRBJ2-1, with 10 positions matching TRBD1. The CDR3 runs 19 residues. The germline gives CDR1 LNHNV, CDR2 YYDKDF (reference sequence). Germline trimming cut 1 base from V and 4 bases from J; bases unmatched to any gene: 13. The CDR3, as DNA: TGTGCCACCAGCAGAGGCCCCACAGACAGGGGGCTTTTATACAATGAGCAGTTCTTC. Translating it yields CATSRGPTDRGLLYNEQFF. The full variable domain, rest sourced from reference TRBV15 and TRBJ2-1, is DAMVIQNPRYQVTQFGKPVTLSCSQTLNHNVMYWYQQKSSQAPKLLFHYYDKDFNNEADTPDNFQSRRPNTSFCFLDIRSPGLGDTAMYLCATSRGPTDRGLLYNEQFFGPGTRLTVL.

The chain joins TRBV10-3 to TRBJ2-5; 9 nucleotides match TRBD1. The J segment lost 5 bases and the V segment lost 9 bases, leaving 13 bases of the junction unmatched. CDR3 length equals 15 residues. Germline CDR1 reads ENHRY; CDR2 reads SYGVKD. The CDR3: CAIQGQGAFGETQYF. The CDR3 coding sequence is TGTGCCATACAGGGACAGGGCGCGTTCGGGGAGACCCAGTACTTC.

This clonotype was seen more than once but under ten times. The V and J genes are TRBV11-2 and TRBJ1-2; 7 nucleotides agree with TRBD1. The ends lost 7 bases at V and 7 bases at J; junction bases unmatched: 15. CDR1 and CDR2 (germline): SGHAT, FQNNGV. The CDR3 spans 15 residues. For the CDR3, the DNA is TGTGCCAGCAACTCCATAACAGGGGCGATAGGTGGCTACACCTTC. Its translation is CASNSITGAIGGYTF.

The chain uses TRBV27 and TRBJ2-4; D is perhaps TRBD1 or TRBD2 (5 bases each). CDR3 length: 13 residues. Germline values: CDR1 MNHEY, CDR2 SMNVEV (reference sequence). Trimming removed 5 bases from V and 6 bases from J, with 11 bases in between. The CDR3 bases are TGTGCCAGCAGTCTACGGGACGGAAACATTCAGTACTTC. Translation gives CASSLRDGNIQYF.

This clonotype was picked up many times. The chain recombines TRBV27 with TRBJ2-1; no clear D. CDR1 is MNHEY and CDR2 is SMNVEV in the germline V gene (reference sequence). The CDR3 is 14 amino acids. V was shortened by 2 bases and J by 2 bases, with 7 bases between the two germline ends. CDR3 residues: CASSLGATYNEQFF. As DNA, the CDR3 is TGTGCCAGCAGTTTAGGTGCGACCTACAATGAGCAGTTCTTC.

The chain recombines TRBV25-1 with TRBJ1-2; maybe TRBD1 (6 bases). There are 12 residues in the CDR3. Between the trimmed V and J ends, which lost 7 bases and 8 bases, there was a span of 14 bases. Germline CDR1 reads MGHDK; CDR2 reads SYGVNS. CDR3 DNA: TGTGCCAGCACGTCGGGGGCCGGGGGCTACACCTTC. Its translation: CASTSGAGGYTF.

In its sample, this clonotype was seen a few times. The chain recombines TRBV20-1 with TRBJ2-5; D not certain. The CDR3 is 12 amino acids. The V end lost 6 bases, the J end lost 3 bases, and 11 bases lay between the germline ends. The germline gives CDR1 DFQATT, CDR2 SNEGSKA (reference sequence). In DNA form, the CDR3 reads TGCAGTGCCGACCGCCAGGAAGAGACCCAGTACTTC. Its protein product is CSADRQEETQYF.

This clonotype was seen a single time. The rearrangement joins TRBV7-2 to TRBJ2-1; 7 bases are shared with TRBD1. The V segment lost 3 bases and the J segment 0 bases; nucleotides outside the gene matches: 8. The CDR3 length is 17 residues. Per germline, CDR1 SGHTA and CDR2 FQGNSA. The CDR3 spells CASSLNRGGRSYNEQFF. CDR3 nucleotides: TGTGCCAGCAGCTTGAACAGAGGGGGCCGCTCCTACAATGAGCAGTTCTTC.

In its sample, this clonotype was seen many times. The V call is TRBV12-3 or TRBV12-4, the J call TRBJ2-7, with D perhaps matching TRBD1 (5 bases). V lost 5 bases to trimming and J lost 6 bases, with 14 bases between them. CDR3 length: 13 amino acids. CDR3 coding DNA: TGTGCCAGCAGTAGACAGCAGACCTCCGAGCAGTACTTC. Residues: CASSRQQTSEQYF.

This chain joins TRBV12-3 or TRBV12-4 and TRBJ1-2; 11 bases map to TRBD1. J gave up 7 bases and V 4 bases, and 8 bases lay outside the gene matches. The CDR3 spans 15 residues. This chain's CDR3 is CASSWVGQGARGYTF. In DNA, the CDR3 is TGTGCCAGCAGTTGGGTAGGACAGGGGGCTCGTGGCTACACCTTC.

This chain's CDR3 is CSARNSRLAGGTDTQYF. Written as DNA, the CDR3 is TGCAGTGCCCGCAATTCCCGACTAGCGGGGGGCACAGATACGCAGTATTTT. V gene TRBV20-1 combines with J gene TRBJ2-3; 12 bases fit TRBD2. The CDR3 loop spans 17 amino acids. The V and J ends lost 6 bases and 1 base, in that order; junction bases with no gene match: 11. Germline V gives CDR1 DFQATT, CDR2 SNEGSKA (reference sequence).